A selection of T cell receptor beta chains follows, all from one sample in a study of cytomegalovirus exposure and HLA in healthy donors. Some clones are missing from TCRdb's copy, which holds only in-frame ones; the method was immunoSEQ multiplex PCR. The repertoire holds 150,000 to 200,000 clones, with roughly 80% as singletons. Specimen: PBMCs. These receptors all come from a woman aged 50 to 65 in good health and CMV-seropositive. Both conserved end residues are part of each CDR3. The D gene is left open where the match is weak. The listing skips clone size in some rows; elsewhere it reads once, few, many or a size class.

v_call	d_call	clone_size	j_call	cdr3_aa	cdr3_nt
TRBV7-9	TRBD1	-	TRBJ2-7	CASQGARYEQYF	TGTGCCAGCCAGGGGGCTAGGTACGAGCAGTACTTC
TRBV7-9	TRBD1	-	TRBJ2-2	CASQGANTGELFF	TGTGCAAGTCAGGGGGCCAACACCGGGGAGCTGTTTTTT
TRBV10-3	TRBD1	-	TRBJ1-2	CVISDLTGDGAYGYTF	TGTGTCATCAGTGACCTGACAGGGGATGGCGCCTATGGCTACACCTTC
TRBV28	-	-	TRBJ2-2	CASSSGSANTGELFF	TGTGCCAGCAGTAGCGGGTCCGCGAACACCGGGGAGCTGTTTTTT
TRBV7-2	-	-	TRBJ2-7	CASSLEGGGLYEQYF	TGTGCCAGCAGCTTAGAGGGGGGAGGGCTCTACGAGCAGTACTTC
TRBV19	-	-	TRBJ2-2	CASSTNSNTGELFF	TGTGCCAGTAGTACTAATTCGAACACCGGGGAGCTGTTTTTT
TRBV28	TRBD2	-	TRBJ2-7	CASSLYTSGSSYEQYF	TGTGCCAGCAGTTTATACACTAGCGGGAGCTCCTACGAGCAGTACTTC
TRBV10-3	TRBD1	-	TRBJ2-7	CASSYSDRGEQYF	TGTGCCAGCAGTTACTCGGACAGGGGCGAGCAGTACTTC
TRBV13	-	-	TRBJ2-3	CASRRGAQDTQYF	TGTGCCAGCCGCCGGGGGGCACAAGATACGCAGTATTTT
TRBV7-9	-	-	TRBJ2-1	CASSLRGNLALNEQFF	TGTGCCAGCAGCTTACGAGGGAATCTGGCGTTAAATGAGCAGTTCTTC
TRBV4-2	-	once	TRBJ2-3	CASSQESRTDTQYF	TGTGCCAGCAGCCAAGAAAGCCGCACAGATACGCAGTATTTT
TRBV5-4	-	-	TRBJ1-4	CASSGGGKLFF	TGTGCCAGCAGCGGGGGCGGAAAACTGTTTTTT
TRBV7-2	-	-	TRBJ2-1	CASSIGAREQFF	TGTGCCAGCAGCATAGGGGCGCGTGAGCAGTTCTTC
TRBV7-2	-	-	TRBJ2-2	CASSLSGLGGTGELFF	TGTGCCAGCAGCTTATCGGGACTCGGAGGGACCGGGGAGCTGTTTTTT
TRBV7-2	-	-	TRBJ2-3	CASSLALSVPTVTQYF	TGTGCCAGCAGCTTAGCGCTAAGTGTCCCGACTGTTACGCAGTATTTT
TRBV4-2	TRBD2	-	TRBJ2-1	CASSGSGVSEYNEQFF	TGTGCCAGCAGCGGTAGCGGGGTTTCAGAGTACAATGAGCAGTTCTTC
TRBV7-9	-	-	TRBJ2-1	CASSLYGGGPVEQFF	TGTGCCAGCAGCTTATATGGGGGGGGGCCTGTTGAGCAGTTCTTC
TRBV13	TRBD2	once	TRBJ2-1	CASSLGGLAYQDEQFF	TGTGCCAGCAGCTTAGGGGGACTAGCATATCAGGATGAGCAGTTCTTC